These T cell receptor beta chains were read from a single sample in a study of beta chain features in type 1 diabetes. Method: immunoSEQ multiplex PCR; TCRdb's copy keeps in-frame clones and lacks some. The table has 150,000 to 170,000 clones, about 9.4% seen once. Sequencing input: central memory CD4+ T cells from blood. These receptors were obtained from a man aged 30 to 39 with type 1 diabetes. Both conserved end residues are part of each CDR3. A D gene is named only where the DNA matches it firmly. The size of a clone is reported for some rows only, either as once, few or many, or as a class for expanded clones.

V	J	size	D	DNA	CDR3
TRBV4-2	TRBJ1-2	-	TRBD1	TGTGCCACCGGTAATCCGGGACAGAACATCTATGGCTACACCTTC	CATGNPGQNIYGYTF
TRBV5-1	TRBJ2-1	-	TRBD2	TGCGCCAGCAGCTCCGCGTTTACTAGCGGGAGTTACAATGAGCAGTTCTTC	CASSSAFTSGSYNEQFF
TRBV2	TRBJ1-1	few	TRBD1	TGTGCCAGCAGTGAAGAAGGGGGCGCGATCGCTGAAGCTTTCTTT	CASSEEGGAIAEAFF
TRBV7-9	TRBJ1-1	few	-	TGTGCCAGCAGCCTACTCACAGGGAACACTGAAGCTTTCTTT	CASSLLTGNTEAFF
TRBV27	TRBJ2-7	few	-	TGTGCCAGCAGTAGAAGGGGAGGACTCGAGCAGTACTTC	CASSRRGGLEQYF
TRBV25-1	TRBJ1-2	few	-	TGTGCCAGCAGTGTAGGGACTCGATATGGCTACACCTTC	CASSVGTRYGYTF
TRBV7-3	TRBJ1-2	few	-	TGTGCCAGCAGCTTAGGAGGGGTCCGTACCGAATATGGCTACACCTTC	CASSLGGVRTEYGYTF
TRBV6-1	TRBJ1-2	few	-	TGTGCCAGCAGTACCCGGGTGGGGGGGCACTATGGCTACACCTTC	CASSTRVGGHYGYTF
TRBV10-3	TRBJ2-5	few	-	TGTGCCATCAGTGAGACAGGCCCCCAGTACTTC	CAISETGPQYF
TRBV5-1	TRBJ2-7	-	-	TGCGCCAGCAGCCCGCGACTAGACGGGAGATTCTACGAGCAGTACTTC	CASSPRLDGRFYEQYF
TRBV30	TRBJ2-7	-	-	TGTGCCTGGGAACAGGGCCACGAGCAGTACTTC	CAWEQGHEQYF
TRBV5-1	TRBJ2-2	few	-	TGCGCCAGCAGGACGGAGCCGGGCACCGGGGAGCTGTTTTTT	CASRTEPGTGELFF
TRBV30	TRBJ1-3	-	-	TGTGCCTGGAGCCTTTCCTCTGGAAACACCATATATTTT	CAWSLSSGNTIYF
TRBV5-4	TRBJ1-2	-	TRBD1	TGTGCCAGCAGCAGCTTACAGGGGGCCTATGGCTACACCTTC	CASSSLQGAYGYTF
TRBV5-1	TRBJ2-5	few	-	TGCGCCAGCAGCATTGGACGGGGTCAGGAGACCCAGTACTTC	CASSIGRGQETQYF
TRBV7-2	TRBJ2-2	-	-	TGTGCCAGCAGCTCCATTAGGAACACCGGGGAGCTGTTTTTT	CASSSIRNTGELFF
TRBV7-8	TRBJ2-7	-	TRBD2	TGTGCCAGCAGCTTAGCTTCTAGCGGGGCGACCTACGAGCAGTACTTC	CASSLASSGATYEQYF
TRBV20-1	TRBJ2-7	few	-	TGCAGTGCCCCAAAGGGGGAACCGCAGTACTTC	CSAPKGEPQYF
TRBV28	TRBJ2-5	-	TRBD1	TGTGCCAGCAGTTCCCAAGGGACAGCCCAAGAGACCCAGTACTTC	CASSSQGTAQETQYF
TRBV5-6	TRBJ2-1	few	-	TGTGCCAGCAGCTTGGGCCCAGGGCGAGACGAGTTCTTC	CASSLGPGRDEFF
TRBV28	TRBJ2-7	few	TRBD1	TGTGCCAGCAGGGGACAGGGTAGCTCCTACGAGCAGTACTTC	CASRGQGSSYEQYF
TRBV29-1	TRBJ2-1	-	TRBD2	TGCAGCGTTGAAGGGGGCGGGGGTTCCTACAATGAGCAGTTCTTC	CSVEGGGGSYNEQFF
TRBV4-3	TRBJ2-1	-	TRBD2	TGCGCCAGCAGCCAAGGCGGACGTAGCGGGAAATACAATGAGCAGTTCTTC	CASSQGGRSGKYNEQFF
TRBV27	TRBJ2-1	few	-	TGTGCCAGCAGTTTCCGAGAGGGGGGGCGGCAGTTCTTC	CASSFREGGRQFF
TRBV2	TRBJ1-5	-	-	TGTGCCAGCAGCGAGTCGGGACAGCCCCAGCATTTT	CASSESGQPQHF
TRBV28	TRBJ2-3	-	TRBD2	TGTGCCAGCAGGGTGGGACTAGCGGGCGGCGCGCAGTATTTT	CASRVGLAGGAQYF
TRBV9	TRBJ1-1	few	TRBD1	TGTGCCAGCAGCGTAGATGCACAGGGGTTCGGCACTGAAGCTTTCTTT	CASSVDAQGFGTEAFF
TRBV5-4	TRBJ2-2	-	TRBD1	TGTGCCAGCAGTCGTGATCCGGGACAGGGGAACACCGGGGAGCTGTTTTTT	CASSRDPGQGNTGELFF
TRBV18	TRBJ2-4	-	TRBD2	TGTGCCAGCTCACCACCGTCGGGAGGACACAAAAACATTCAGTACTTC	CASSPPSGGHKNIQYF
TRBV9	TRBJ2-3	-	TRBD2	TGTGCCAGCAGCCCCCTCAGCGGGAGGGGCACAGATACGCAGTATTTT	CASSPLSGRGTDTQYF
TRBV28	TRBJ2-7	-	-	TGTGCCAGCAGTTTCGTCCGGGACCAGGGGACTACCGGGCAGTACTTC	CASSFVRDQGTTGQYF
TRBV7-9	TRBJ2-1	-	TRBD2	TGTGCCAGCAGCTTGTCCCTAGCGGGATCCTACAATGAGCAGTTCTTC	CASSLSLAGSYNEQFF
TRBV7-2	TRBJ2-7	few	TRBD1	TGTGCCAGCAGGTCGGACAGGGGTGGCTACGAGCAGTACTTC	CASRSDRGGYEQYF
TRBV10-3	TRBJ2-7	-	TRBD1	TGTGCCATCAGGGATGGGACAGGGTCCTACGAGCAGTACTTC	CAIRDGTGSYEQYF
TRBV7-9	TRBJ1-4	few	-	TGTGCCAGCAGCTTTGTCAGGGAAAAACTGTTTTTT	CASSFVREKLFF
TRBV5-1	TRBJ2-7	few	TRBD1	TGCGCCAGCAGCCACGACAGGGGGGGTGAGCAGTACTTC	CASSHDRGGEQYF
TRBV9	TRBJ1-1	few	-	TGTGCCAGCAGCGAGGGCTTTAGCGCTGAAGCTTTCTTT	CASSEGFSAEAFF
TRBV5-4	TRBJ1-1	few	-	TGTGCCAGCAGCTTGAACAGGATGGACGCTGAAGCTTTCTTT	CASSLNRMDAEAFF
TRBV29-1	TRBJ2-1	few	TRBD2	TGCAGCGTTGAAGGACTAGCGGGAGCTGAGCAGTTCTTC	CSVEGLAGAEQFF
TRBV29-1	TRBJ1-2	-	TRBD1	TGCAGCGTTGAAAAGGGACAGAATTCCGTTGGCTACACCTTC	CSVEKGQNSVGYTF
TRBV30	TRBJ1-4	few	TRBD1	TGTGCCTGGAGTGAACAGGGGGTTAATGAAAAACTGTTTTTT	CAWSEQGVNEKLFF
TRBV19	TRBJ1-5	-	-	TGTGCCAGTATGTGGGGAGGGGGTCAGCCCCAGCATTTT	CASMWGGGQPQHF
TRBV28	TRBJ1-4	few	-	TGTGCCAGCAAGGAGGGTGGTGAAAAACTGTTTTTT	CASKEGGEKLFF
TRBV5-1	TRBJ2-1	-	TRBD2	TGCGCCAGCAGCACAGGACTAGCGGGAGGACTCAGCTCCTACAATGAGCAGTTCTTC	CASSTGLAGGLSSYNEQFF
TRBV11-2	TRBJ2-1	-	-	TGTGCCAGCTCTCCACCTTCCCTAGCAAGAAATGAGCAGTTCTTC	CASSPPSLARNEQFF
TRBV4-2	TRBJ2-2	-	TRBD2	TGTGCCAGCAGCCAAGGGACCCGTTTCGGGGCGGGAGTTTTCGGGGAGCTGTTTTTT	CASSQGTRFGAGVFGELFF
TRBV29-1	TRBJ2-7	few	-	TGCAGCGTGACGAGAGGTTCCGGGAACGAGCAGTACTTC	CSVTRGSGNEQYF
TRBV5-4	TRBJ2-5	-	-	TGTGCCAGCAGCTTGGCCGGGAGAACGGAGACCCAGTACTTC	CASSLAGRTETQYF
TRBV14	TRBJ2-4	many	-	TGTGCCAGCAGCAATCGAAACATTCAGTACTTC	CASSNRNIQYF